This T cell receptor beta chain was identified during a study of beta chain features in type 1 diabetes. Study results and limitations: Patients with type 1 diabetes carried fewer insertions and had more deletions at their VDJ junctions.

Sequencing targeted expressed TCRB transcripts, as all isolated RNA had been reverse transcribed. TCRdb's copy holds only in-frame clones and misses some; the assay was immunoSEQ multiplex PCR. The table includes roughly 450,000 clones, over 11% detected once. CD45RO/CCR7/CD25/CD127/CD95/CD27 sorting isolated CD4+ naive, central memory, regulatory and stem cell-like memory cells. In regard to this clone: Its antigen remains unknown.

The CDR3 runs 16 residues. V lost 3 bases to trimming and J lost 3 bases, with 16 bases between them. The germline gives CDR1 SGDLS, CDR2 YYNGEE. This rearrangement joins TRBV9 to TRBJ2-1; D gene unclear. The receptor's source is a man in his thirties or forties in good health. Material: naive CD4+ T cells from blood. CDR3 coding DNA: TGTGCCAGCAGCGAGGAGACTCCCTCTTTCTACAATGAGCAGTTCTTC. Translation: CASSEETPSFYNEQFF.